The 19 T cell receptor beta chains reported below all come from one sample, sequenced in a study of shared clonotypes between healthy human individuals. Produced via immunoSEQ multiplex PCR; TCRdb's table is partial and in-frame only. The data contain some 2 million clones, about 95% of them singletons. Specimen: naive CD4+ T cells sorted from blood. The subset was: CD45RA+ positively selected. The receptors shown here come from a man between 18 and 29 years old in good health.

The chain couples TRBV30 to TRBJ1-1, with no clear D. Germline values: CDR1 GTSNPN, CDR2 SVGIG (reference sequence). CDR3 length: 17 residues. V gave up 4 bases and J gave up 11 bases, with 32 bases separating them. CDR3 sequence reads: CAWTGSDTSFSVSSAFF. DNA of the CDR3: TGTGCCTGGACAGGTTCGGATACCTCGTTTTCTGTTAGTTCGGCTTTCTTT.

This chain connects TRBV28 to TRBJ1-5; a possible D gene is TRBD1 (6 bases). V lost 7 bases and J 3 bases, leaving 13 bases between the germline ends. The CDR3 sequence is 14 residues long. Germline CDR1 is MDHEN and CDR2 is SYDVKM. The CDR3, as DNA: TGTGCCAGCATCACACAGGGAGACAATCAGCCCCAGCATTTT. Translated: CASITQGDNQPQHF.

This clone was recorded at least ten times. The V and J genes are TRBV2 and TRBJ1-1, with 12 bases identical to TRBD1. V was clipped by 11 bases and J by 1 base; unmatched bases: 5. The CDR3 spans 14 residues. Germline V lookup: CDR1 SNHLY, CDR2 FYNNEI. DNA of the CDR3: TGTGCCGGGGGACAGGGGGCCGGGAACACTGAAGCTTTCTTT. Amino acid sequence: CAGGQGAGNTEAFF.

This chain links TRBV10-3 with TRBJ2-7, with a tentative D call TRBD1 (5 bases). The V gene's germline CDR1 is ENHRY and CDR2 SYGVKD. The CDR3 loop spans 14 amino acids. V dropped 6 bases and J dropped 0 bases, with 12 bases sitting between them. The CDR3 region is CAIRRMDTSYEQYF. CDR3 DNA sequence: TGTGCCATCAGGCGCATGGACACCTCCTACGAGCAGTACTTC.

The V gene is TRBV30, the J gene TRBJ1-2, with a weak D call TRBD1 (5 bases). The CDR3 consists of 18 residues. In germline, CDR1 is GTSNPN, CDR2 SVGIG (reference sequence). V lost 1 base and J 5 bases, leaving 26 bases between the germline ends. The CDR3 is CAWSARLISGTEYYGYTF. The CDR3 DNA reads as TGTGCCTGGAGTGCCCGCTTAATATCCGGGACGGAGTATTATGGCTACACCTTC.

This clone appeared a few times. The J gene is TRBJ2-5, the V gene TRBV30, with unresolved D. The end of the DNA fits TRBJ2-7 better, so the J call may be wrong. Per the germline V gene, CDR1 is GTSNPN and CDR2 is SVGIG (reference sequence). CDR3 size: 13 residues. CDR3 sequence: CAWRRPPYYEQYF. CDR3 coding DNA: TGTGCCTGGAGGAGGCCACCCTACTACGAGCAGTACTTC.

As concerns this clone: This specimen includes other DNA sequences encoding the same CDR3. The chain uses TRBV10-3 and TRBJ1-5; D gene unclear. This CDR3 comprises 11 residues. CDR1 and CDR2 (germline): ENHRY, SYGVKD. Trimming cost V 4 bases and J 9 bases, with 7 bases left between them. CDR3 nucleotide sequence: TGTGCCATCAGTGCTGGTGGGCCCCAGCATTTT. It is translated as CAISAGGPQHF.

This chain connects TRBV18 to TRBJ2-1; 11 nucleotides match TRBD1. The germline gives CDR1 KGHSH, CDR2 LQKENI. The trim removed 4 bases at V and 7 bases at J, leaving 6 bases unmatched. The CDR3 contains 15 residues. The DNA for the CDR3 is TGTGCCAGCTCACTCGGACAGGGGGCGCAGAATGAGCAGTTCTTC. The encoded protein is CASSLGQGAQNEQFF.

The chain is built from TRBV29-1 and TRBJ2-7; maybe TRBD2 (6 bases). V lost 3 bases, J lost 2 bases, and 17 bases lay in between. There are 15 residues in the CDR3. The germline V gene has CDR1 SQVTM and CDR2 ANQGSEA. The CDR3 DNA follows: TGCAGCGTTGACGCCAAACGGGGGAAAGCCTACGAGCAGTACTTC. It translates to CSVDAKRGKAYEQYF.

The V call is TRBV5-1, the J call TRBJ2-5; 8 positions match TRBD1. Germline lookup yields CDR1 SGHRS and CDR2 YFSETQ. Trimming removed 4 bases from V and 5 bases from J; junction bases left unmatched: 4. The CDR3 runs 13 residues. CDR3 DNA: TGCGCCAGCAGCGGGGGACAGGCGGAGACCCAGTACTTC. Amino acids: CASSGGQAETQYF. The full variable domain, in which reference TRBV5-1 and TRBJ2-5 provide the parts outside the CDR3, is KAGVTQTPRYLIKTRGQQVTLSCSPISGHRSVSWYQQTPGQGLQFLFEYFSETQRNKGNFPGRFSGRQFSNSRSEMNVSTLELGDSALYLCASSGGQAETQYFGPGTRLLVL.

The CDR3: CASSRTSHEQFF. The CDR3 DNA reads as TGCGCCAGCAGTCGGACCTCCCATGAGCAGTTCTTC. The rearrangement links TRBV10-1 to TRBJ2-1, with D unresolved. V lost 5 bases, J lost 8 bases, and 10 bases lay in between. From germline, CDR1 is WNHNN and CDR2 SYGVQD (reference sequence). CDR3 length: 12 amino acids.

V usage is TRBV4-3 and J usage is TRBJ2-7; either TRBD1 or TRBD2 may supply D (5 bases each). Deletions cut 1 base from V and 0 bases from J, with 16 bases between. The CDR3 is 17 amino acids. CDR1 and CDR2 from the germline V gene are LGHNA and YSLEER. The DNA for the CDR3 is TGCGCCAGCAGCCAAGCCTCCGTCGCAGGGAGCTCCTACGAGCAGTACTTC. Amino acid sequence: CASSQASVAGSSYEQYF.

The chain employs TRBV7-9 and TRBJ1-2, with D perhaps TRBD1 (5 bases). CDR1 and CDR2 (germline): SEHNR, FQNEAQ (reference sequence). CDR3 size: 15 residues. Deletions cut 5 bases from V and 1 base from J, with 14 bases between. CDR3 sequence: CASSRGTEINYGYTF. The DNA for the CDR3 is TGTGCCAGCAGCCGTGGGACGGAAATTAACTATGGCTACACCTTC.

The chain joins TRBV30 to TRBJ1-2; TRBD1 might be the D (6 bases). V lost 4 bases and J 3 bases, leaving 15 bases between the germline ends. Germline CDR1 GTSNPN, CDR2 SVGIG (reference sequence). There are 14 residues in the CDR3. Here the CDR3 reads CAWTWGRGDYGYTF. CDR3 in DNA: TGTGCCTGGACCTGGGGCAGGGGCGACTATGGCTACACCTTC.

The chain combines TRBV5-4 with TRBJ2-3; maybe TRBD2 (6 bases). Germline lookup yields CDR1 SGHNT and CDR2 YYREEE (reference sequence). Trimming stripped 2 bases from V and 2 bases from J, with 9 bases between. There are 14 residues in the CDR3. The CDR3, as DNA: TGTGCCAGCAGCTTCGGACTACTCACAGATACGCAGTATTTT. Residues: CASSFGLLTDTQYF.

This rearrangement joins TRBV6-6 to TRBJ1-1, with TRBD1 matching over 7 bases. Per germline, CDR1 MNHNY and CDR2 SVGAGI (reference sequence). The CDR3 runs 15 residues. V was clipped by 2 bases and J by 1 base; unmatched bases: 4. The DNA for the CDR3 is TGTGCCAGCAGTTACACAGCAGGGGGGAACACTGAAGCTTTCTTT. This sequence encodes CASSYTAGGNTEAFF.

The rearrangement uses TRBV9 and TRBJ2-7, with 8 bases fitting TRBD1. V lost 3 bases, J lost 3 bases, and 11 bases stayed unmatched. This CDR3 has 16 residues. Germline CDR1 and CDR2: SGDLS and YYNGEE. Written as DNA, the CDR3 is TGTGCCAGCAGCGCCGACAGGGGTAGTTTAGTCTACGAGCAGTACTTC. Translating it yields CASSADRGSLVYEQYF.

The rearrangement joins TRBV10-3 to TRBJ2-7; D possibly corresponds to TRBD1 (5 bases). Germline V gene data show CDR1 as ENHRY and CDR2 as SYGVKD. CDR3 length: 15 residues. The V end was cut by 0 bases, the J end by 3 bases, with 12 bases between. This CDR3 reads CAISESPSQGYEQYF. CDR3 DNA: TGTGCCATCAGTGAGTCACCATCCCAGGGCTACGAGCAGTACTTC.

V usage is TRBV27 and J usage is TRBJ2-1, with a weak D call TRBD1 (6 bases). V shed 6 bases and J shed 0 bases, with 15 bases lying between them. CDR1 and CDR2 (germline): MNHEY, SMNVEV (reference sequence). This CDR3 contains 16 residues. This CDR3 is CASRHFRGSSYNEQFF. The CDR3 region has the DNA TGTGCCAGCAGACACTTCAGGGGATCCTCCTACAATGAGCAGTTCTTC.